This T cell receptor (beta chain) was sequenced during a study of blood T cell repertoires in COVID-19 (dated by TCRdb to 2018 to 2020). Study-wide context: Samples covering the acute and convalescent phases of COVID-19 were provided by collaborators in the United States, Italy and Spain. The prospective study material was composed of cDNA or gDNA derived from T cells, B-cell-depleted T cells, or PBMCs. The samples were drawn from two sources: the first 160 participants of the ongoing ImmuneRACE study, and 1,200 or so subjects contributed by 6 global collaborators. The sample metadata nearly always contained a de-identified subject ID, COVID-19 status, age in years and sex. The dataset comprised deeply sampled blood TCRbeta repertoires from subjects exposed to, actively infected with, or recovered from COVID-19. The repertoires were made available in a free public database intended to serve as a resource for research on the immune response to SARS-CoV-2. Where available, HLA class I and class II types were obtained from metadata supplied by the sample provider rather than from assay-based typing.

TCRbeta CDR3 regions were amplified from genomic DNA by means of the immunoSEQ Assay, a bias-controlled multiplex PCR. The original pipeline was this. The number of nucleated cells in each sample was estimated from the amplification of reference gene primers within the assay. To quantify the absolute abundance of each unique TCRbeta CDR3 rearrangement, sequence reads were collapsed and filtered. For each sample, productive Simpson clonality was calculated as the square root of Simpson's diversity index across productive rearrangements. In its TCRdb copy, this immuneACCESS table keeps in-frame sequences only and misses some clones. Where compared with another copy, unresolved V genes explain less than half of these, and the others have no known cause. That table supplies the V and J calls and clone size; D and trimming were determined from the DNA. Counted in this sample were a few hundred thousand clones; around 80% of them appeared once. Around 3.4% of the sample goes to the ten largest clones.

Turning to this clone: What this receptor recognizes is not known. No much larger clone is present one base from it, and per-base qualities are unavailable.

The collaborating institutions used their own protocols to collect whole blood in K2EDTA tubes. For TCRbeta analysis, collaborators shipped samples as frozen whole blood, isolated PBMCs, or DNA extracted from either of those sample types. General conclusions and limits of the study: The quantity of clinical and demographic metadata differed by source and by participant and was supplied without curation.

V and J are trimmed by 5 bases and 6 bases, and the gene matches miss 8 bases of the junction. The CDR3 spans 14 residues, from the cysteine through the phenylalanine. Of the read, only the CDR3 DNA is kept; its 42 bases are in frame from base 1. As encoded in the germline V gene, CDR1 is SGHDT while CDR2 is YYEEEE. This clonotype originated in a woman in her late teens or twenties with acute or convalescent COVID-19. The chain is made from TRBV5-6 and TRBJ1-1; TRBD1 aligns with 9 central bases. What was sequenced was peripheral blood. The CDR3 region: CASRQQGASPEAFF. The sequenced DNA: TGTGCCAGCAGGCAACAGGGGGCGAGCCCTGAAGCTTTCTTT.